These T cell receptor beta chains were read from a single sample in a study of early T cells in non-severe SARS-CoV-2 infection. TCRdb re-analysed the 5' RACE reads in MiXCR, keeping a single row per CDR3 protein. The table records around 30,000 distinct CDR3 sequences, 5.6% of them present only once. The sample consisted of whole blood. The receptors stem from an adult who was a healthcare worker with PCR-confirmed SARS-CoV-2 infection or an uninfected control (not recorded which). The CDR3 runs from the conserved cysteine through the conserved F or W. A D gene is named only where the DNA matches it firmly. Size values are once, few and many counts, or a class for expanded clones, and some rows have none.

j_gene: TRBJ2-1; abundance: many; d_gene: -; len: 12; v_gene: TRBV10-3; CDR3aa: CAISDGASEQFF; CDR3nt: TGTGCCATCTCCGACGGGGCTAGTGAGCAGTTCTTC
j_gene: TRBJ2-7; abundance: many; d_gene: TRBD1; len: 14; v_gene: TRBV20-1; CDR3aa: CSALPRQGYYEQYF; CDR3nt: TGCAGTGCCCTCCCCCGACAGGGCTACTACGAGCAGTACTTC
j_gene: TRBJ2-1; abundance: many; d_gene: -; len: 16; v_gene: TRBV15; CDR3aa: CATSRETRGGYNEQFF; CDR3nt: TGTGCCACCAGCAGAGAAACCCGCGGCGGTTACAATGAGCAGTTCTTC
j_gene: TRBJ2-3; abundance: many; d_gene: TRBD2; len: 15; v_gene: TRBV10-1; CDR3aa: CASSVSGGPWDTQYF; CDR3nt: TGCGCCAGCAGTGTTTCGGGAGGGCCGTGGGATACGCAGTATTTT
j_gene: TRBJ2-5; abundance: few; d_gene: TRBD1; len: 15; v_gene: TRBV20-1; CDR3aa: CSARETQGLGETQYF; CDR3nt: TGCAGTGCTAGAGAAACACAGGGGTTAGGAGAGACCCAGTACTTC
j_gene: TRBJ2-3; abundance: -; d_gene: TRBD2; len: 16; v_gene: TRBV7-9; CDR3aa: CASSSGLAGVADTQYF; CDR3nt: TGTGCCAGCAGCTCGGGACTAGCGGGAGTGGCAGATACGCAGTATTTT
j_gene: TRBJ2-3; abundance: -; d_gene: -; len: 14; v_gene: TRBV12-3/TRBV12-4; CDR3aa: CASNPGAETDTQYF; CDR3nt: TGTGCCAGCAACCCCGGGGCGGAGACAGATACGCAGTATTTT
j_gene: TRBJ2-7; abundance: many; d_gene: -; len: 16; v_gene: TRBV6-6; CDR3aa: CASSYSRGSGQGEQYF; CDR3nt: TGTGCCAGCAGTTACTCGAGGGGGTCGGGTCAGGGCGAGCAGTACTTC
j_gene: TRBJ2-1; abundance: many; d_gene: TRBD2; len: 16; v_gene: TRBV28; CDR3aa: CASSSPHSGRQDEQFF; CDR3nt: TGTGCCAGCAGTTCCCCACACAGCGGGAGGCAGGATGAGCAGTTCTTC
j_gene: TRBJ1-1; abundance: many; d_gene: TRBD1; len: 15; v_gene: TRBV5-1; CDR3aa: CASSGGTGLVTEAFF; CDR3nt: TGCGCCAGCAGCGGGGGGACAGGGCTCGTCACTGAAGCTTTCTTT
j_gene: TRBJ2-3; abundance: many; d_gene: -; len: 12; v_gene: TRBV13; CDR3aa: CASSSGPLTQYF; CDR3nt: TGTGCCAGCAGCTCCGGACCCCTCACGCAGTATTTT
j_gene: TRBJ2-1; abundance: many; d_gene: -; len: 16; v_gene: TRBV11-2; CDR3aa: CASSLETGTPYNEQFF; CDR3nt: TGTGCCAGCAGCTTAGAAACGGGGACCCCTTACAATGAGCAGTTCTTC
j_gene: TRBJ1-1; abundance: many; d_gene: TRBD1; len: 14; v_gene: TRBV20-1; CDR3aa: CSATRTGGGTEAFF; CDR3nt: TGCAGTGCTACCCGGACAGGGGGAGGCACTGAAGCTTTCTTT
j_gene: TRBJ2-7; abundance: many; d_gene: -; len: 11; v_gene: TRBV28; CDR3aa: CASSPNRAQYF; CDR3nt: TGTGCCAGCAGTCCGAACAGGGCGCAGTACTTC
j_gene: TRBJ2-7; abundance: many; d_gene: -; len: 15; v_gene: TRBV10-3; CDR3aa: CAISELTGILRGQYF; CDR3nt: TGTGCCATCAGTGAGTTGACGGGGATACTGCGAGGGCAGTACTTC
j_gene: TRBJ2-1; abundance: -; d_gene: -; len: 14; v_gene: TRBV11-2; CDR3aa: CASSLSSSYNEQFF; CDR3nt: TGTGCCAGCAGCTTAAGTAGCTCCTACAATGAGCAGTTCTTC
j_gene: TRBJ2-3; abundance: many; d_gene: -; len: 18; v_gene: TRBV24-1; CDR3aa: CATSEPAGGSSYTDTQYF; CDR3nt: TGTGCCACCAGTGAGCCGGCCGGCGGATCATCGTACACAGATACGCAGTATTTT
j_gene: TRBJ2-2; abundance: -; d_gene: TRBD2; len: 16; v_gene: TRBV20-1; CDR3aa: CSARPPGLPNTGELFF; CDR3nt: TGCAGTGCTAGGCCCCCGGGACTACCGAACACCGGGGAGCTGTTTTTT
j_gene: TRBJ1-1; abundance: -; d_gene: -; len: 17; v_gene: TRBV6-5; CDR3aa: CASSYGAVEHYGTEAFF; CDR3nt: TGTGCCAGCAGTTACGGGGCAGTAGAGCATTACGGGACTGAAGCTTTCTTT
j_gene: TRBJ1-1; abundance: -; d_gene: -; len: 14; v_gene: TRBV29-1; CDR3aa: CSVTGLRMNTEAFF; CDR3nt: TGCAGCGTTACCGGGTTACGAATGAACACTGAAGCTTTCTTT
j_gene: TRBJ2-3; abundance: medium-sized; d_gene: -; len: 11; v_gene: TRBV7-2; CDR3aa: CASSLPDTQYF; CDR3nt: TGTGCCAGCAGCTTACCAGATACGCAGTATTTT
j_gene: TRBJ1-3; abundance: -; d_gene: -; len: 15; v_gene: TRBV28; CDR3aa: CASILGAAPGNTIYF; CDR3nt: TGTGCCAGCATCCTGGGGGCAGCGCCTGGAAACACCATATATTTT
j_gene: TRBJ1-5; abundance: many; d_gene: -; len: 14; v_gene: TRBV20-1; CDR3aa: CSASQANSNQPQHF; CDR3nt: TGCAGTGCTAGCCAGGCGAATAGCAATCAGCCCCAGCATTTT
j_gene: TRBJ2-1; abundance: few; d_gene: TRBD2; len: 15; v_gene: TRBV5-1; CDR3aa: CASSLLGLGDNEQFF; CDR3nt: TGCGCCAGCAGCTTGTTAGGACTAGGGGACAATGAGCAGTTCTTC
j_gene: TRBJ1-4; abundance: few; d_gene: -; len: 16; v_gene: TRBV7-9; CDR3aa: CASSLVSGTTNEKLFF; CDR3nt: TGTGCCAGCAGCTTAGTGAGTGGGACAACTAATGAAAAACTGTTTTTT
j_gene: TRBJ2-2; abundance: many; d_gene: -; len: 15; v_gene: TRBV12-3/TRBV12-4; CDR3aa: CASSLGGTHTGELFF; CDR3nt: TGTGCCAGCAGTTTAGGCGGCACGCACACCGGGGAGCTGTTTTTT
j_gene: TRBJ1-1; abundance: -; d_gene: -; len: 19; v_gene: TRBV12-5; CDR3aa: CASGLVMRGASPLNTEAFF; CDR3nt: TGTGCTAGTGGTTTGGTAATGAGGGGGGCCTCGCCGTTGAACACTGAAGCTTTCTTT
j_gene: TRBJ2-1; abundance: many; d_gene: -; len: 10; v_gene: TRBV30; CDR3aa: CAWSVHEQFF; CDR3nt: TGTGCCTGGAGTGTGCATGAGCAGTTCTTC
j_gene: TRBJ2-1; abundance: few; d_gene: -; len: 13; v_gene: TRBV10-3; CDR3aa: CAISDRIDNEQFF; CDR3nt: TGTGCCATCAGTGACCGGATCGACAATGAGCAGTTCTTC